These T cell receptor beta chains were read from a single sample in a study of shared clonotypes between healthy human individuals. TCRdb's table, derived via immunoSEQ multiplex PCR, lists solely in-frame clones and lacks some. The repertoire holds over a million clones, with 75% to 80% as singletons. Material for sequencing was memory CD4+ T cells from PBMCs. The origin of the receptors is a man between 18 and 35 years old in good health. Some clones in this sample may be carry-over from other donors' samples. Both conserved end residues are part of each CDR3.

>TRBV4-3|TRBJ1-1
CASSQEGTTAEAFF
>TRBV2|TRBJ2-7
CASSGLAGGHEQYF
>TRBV12-1|TRBJ1-3
CASSLRGYGNTIYF
>TRBV7-2|TRBJ2-7
CASSSYRQGGKQYF
>TRBV6-5|TRBJ1-2
CASSSPTGSGYGYTF
>TRBV6-5|TRBJ1-1
CASSYRGPNTEAFF
>TRBV7-2|TRBJ1-2
CASSPRTGLHYGYTF
>TRBV20-1|TRBJ2-7
CSGGQPGEQYF
>TRBV30|TRBJ2-1
CAWSSAGSSYNEQFF
>TRBV6-1|TRBJ2-7
CASTPEQGAVHEQYF
>TRBV28|TRBJ2-1
CASGTGTGFYNEQFF
>TRBV19|TRBJ1-2
CASSVGANYGYTF
>TRBV28|TRBJ2-5
CASSSLFPLIGAGEQETQYF
>TRBV4-2|TRBJ2-2
CASSQERPGGLTGELFF
>TRBV7-9|TRBJ2-3
CASSSSGRTTDTQYF
>TRBV10-2|TRBJ2-1
CASSESIPWGYNEQFF
>TRBV19|TRBJ1-1
CASSPGGAPDTEAFF
>TRBV4-1|TRBJ1-2
CASSQDPRAGIINYGYTF
>TRBV2|TRBJ1-1
CASRPTERNTEAFF
>TRBV5-1|TRBJ2-5
CASSPQGEETQYF
>TRBV13|TRBJ2-2
CASSRGLAGGSTGELFF
>TRBV7-2|TRBJ2-6
CASSLMTTSGANVLTF
>TRBV9|TRBJ2-6
CASSVATGGRTDGANVLTF
>TRBV19|TRBJ2-6
CASSIDRPRANVLTF
>TRBV7-8|TRBJ2-3
CASLSFLWGPDTQYF
>TRBV29-1|TRBJ2-1
CSVDAPAGSSYNEQFF
>TRBV19|TRBJ2-7
CASSIRAGASYEQYF
>TRBV28|TRBJ2-5
CASSSPGRETQYF
>TRBV11-2|TRBJ2-1
CASSHPRTDYNEQFF
>TRBV19|TRBJ1-2
CASSISGRGGYTF
>TRBV7-9|TRBJ2-2
CASSFSLGPNTGELFF
>TRBV2|TRBJ2-1
CASSPGQGARNEQFF
>TRBV30|TRBJ2-2
CAWSVGVYTGELFF
>TRBV2|TRBJ1-1
CASSASRGTEAFF
>TRBV7-9|TRBJ2-3
CASSKSPTELITDTQYF
>TRBV27|TRBJ2-5
CASGNYGLSQYF